The 32 T cell receptor beta chains given below trace back to one sample, sequenced in a study of T-cell memory formation after mild COVID-19. TCRdb analysed the 5' RACE reads with MiXCR anew, one entry per CDR3 protein. This table holds some 160,000 distinct CDR3 sequences, 10% to 15% found once. The sample taken for sequencing was PBMCs or a T cell subset sorted from them (not recorded which). Receptors were obtained from a man aged 18 to 29 who had mild COVID-19 (a few samples of this study predate the infection). Cell type and time point are not known.

In its sample, this clonotype was seen a few times. The V gene is TRBV29-1, the J gene TRBJ1-1; D possibly corresponds to TRBD1 (6 bases). Germline loops: CDR1 SQVTM, CDR2 ANQGSEA. The CDR3 runs to 15 residues. V was shortened by 7 bases and J by 0 bases, with 18 bases between the two germline ends. CDR3 residues: CSAGGTSGMNTEAFF. As DNA, the CDR3 is TGCAGCGCTGGGGGGACATCCGGGATGAACACTGAAGCTTTCTTT.

V is TRBV11-2 and J is TRBJ2-7, with D possibly matching TRBD1 (5 bases). Trimming cost V 3 bases and J 0 bases, with 12 bases left between them. The CDR3 is 15 residues long. Germline-derived CDR1 and CDR2 are SGHAT and FQNNGV. CDR3: CASSLGQWSSYEQYF. CDR3 nucleotides: TGTGCCAGCAGCTTGGGGCAGTGGAGCTCCTACGAGCAGTACTTC. Complete variable domain (other parts from reference TRBV11-2 and TRBJ2-7): EAGVAQSPRYKIIEKRQSVAFWCNPISGHATLYWYQQILGQGPKLLIQFQNNGVVDDSQLPKDRFSAERLKGVDSTLKIQPAKLEDSAVYLCASSLGQWSSYEQYFGPGTRLTVT.

CDR3 bases: TGTGCCACCAGTGATTTGCTAGCGGGTCCCCCGCGGGGTCAGCCCCAGCATTTT. The encoded protein is CATSDLLAGPPRGQPQHF. V is TRBV24-1 and J is TRBJ1-5; D remains unclear. The germline V gene has CDR1 KGHDR and CDR2 SFDVKD. The CDR3 is 18 amino acids. The V gene lost 0 bases and the J gene lost 6 bases, with 20 bases spanning the gap.

This clonotype was counted a few times. The rearrangement links TRBV9 to TRBJ2-1, with D uncertain. The CDR3 has 13 residues. Germline CDR1 SGDLS, CDR2 YYNGEE. Trimming took off 1 base at V and 4 bases at J, with 6 bases between the two ends. In nucleotides, the CDR3 is TGTGCCAGCAGCGTAAGCCAGTACAATGAGCAGTTCTTC. Translation gives CASSVSQYNEQFF.

A few counts support this clonotype. The chain uses TRBV4-1 and TRBJ1-5; the match to TRBD1 covers 7 bases. This CDR3 has 16 residues. The V gene's germline CDR1 is MGHRA and CDR2 YSYEKL. The ends lost 2 bases at V and 1 base at J; junction bases unmatched: 5. The CDR3 loop is CASSQTGVLSNQPQHF. Here the CDR3 DNA reads TGCGCCAGCAGCCAAACAGGGGTTCTCAGCAATCAGCCCCAGCATTTT.

The chain has TRBV20-1 and TRBJ2-7; 8 nucleotides align to TRBD1. Germline trimming cut 3 bases from V and 1 base from J; bases unmatched to any gene: 5. CDR1 is DFQATT, CDR2 SNEGSKA, per germline (reference sequence). The CDR3 has 14 amino acids. The CDR3: CSASRNRGSYEQYF. CDR3 sequence (DNA): TGCAGTGCTAGTCGGAACAGGGGGTCCTACGAGCAGTACTTC.

This clonotype turned up a few times. V gene TRBV3-1 combines with J gene TRBJ1-1, with a tentative D call TRBD1 (6 bases). The CDR3 is made up of 14 amino acids. Germline V gene lookup returns CDR1 LGHDT and CDR2 YNNKEL (reference sequence). V gave up 3 bases and J gave up 3 bases, with 11 bases separating them. For the CDR3, the DNA is TGTGCCAGCAGCCATCACAGGGACGACACTGAAGCTTTCTTT. Translation: CASSHHRDDTEAFF.

This clonotype has a count of ten or more. The rearrangement joins TRBV5-6 to TRBJ1-3, with TRBD1 identical over 8 bases. The germline V gene encodes CDR1 SGHDT and CDR2 YYEEEE. This CDR3 spans 16 amino acids. Germline trimming cut 2 bases from V and 3 bases from J; bases unmatched to any gene: 7. The CDR3 loop is CASSFWTGNIGNTIYF. The CDR3 nucleotides read TGTGCCAGCAGCTTTTGGACAGGGAATATTGGAAACACCATATATTTT.

This clonotype was counted once. CDR3 loop: CASRPTGRTGELFF. The CDR3 DNA follows: TGTGCCAGCAGACCAACAGGGAGGACCGGGGAGCTGTTTTTT. The V call is TRBV28, the J call TRBJ2-2; D may be TRBD1 or TRBD2 (6 bases each). Germline V gene data show CDR1 as MDHEN and CDR2 as SYDVKM. V lost 6 bases and J 5 bases, leaving 13 bases between the germline ends. The CDR3 length is 14 residues.

This clonotype has a handful of counts. This chain connects TRBV2 to TRBJ2-1, with 9 bases matching TRBD2. Germline lookup yields CDR1 SNHLY and CDR2 FYNNEI. After removal of 7 bases from V and 0 bases from J, the junction contained 7 bases not matched to a gene. The CDR3 has 16 residues. CDR3 DNA sequence: TGTGCCAGCAAGAAGATAGCGGGGGTCTCCTACAATGAGCAGTTCTTC. It yields the protein CASKKIAGVSYNEQFF. Based on the CDR3 plus reference TRBV2 and TRBJ2-1, the full variable domain is EPEVTQTPSHQVTQMGQEVILRCVPISNHLYFYWYRQILGQKVEFLVSFYNNEISEKSEIFDDQFSVERPDGSNFTLKIRSTKLEDSAMYFCASKKIAGVSYNEQFFGPGTRLTVL.

This clonotype was observed at least ten times. The chain recombines TRBV12-3 or TRBV12-4 with TRBJ1-2; no clear D gene. This CDR3 is 11 amino acids long. The V gene lost 3 bases and the J gene lost 8 bases, with 7 bases spanning the gap. The CDR3 sequence is CASSFGYGYTF. For the CDR3, the DNA is TGTGCCAGCAGTTTTGGGTACGGCTACACCTTC.

CDR3 coding DNA: TGTGCCAGCAGCGACCGGGACAGGGGCTGGGGGGGAGATACGCAGTATTTT. Translating it yields CASSDRDRGWGGDTQYF. The gene calls are TRBV7-2 and TRBJ2-3; the match to TRBD1 covers 10 bases. Germline CDR1 and CDR2: SGHTA and FQGNSA. The V segment lost 5 bases and the J segment 5 bases; nucleotides outside the gene matches: 13. CDR3 length equals 17 residues.

This chain links TRBV30 with TRBJ1-5, with D possibly matching TRBD1 (6 bases). In germline, CDR1 is GTSNPN, CDR2 SVGIG (reference sequence). There are 14 residues in the CDR3. Trimming pared 0 bases from V and 2 bases from J, leaving 8 bases between. The CDR3 region has the DNA TGTGCCTGGAGTGTGGGGGGGCGCAATCAGCCCCAGCATTTT. Protein sequence: CAWSVGGRNQPQHF.

This clonotype was observed a few times. The V gene is TRBV7-2, the J gene TRBJ1-1; D is ambiguous. V gave up 5 bases and J gave up 3 bases, with 10 bases separating them. The CDR3 is 13 amino acids. Germline loops: CDR1 SGHTA, CDR2 FQGNSA. The CDR3 coding sequence is TGTGCCAGCAGCGCTATGACCGACACTGAAGCTTTCTTT. It specifies CASSAMTDTEAFF.

This chain uses TRBV7-9 with TRBJ1-1; D is uncertain. Germline lookup yields CDR1 SEHNR and CDR2 FQNEAQ (reference sequence). The CDR3 has 12 residues. V lost 0 bases and J lost 5, with 4 bases in between. CDR3 protein: CASSLAQTEAFF. CDR3 sequence (DNA): TGTGCCAGCAGCTTAGCACAGACTGAAGCTTTCTTT.

V and J are TRBV18 and TRBJ1-2; the D gene is possibly TRBD1 (5 bases). Germline-derived CDR1 and CDR2 are KGHSH and LQKENI. This CDR3 has 18 amino acids. The V end was cut by 0 bases, the J end by 1 base, with 18 bases between. The CDR3 reads CASSPPQTGEAFNYGYTF. The DNA of the CDR3 is TGTGCCAGCTCACCACCGCAAACAGGAGAGGCTTTTAACTATGGCTACACCTTC.

V usage is TRBV20-1 and J usage is TRBJ2-6; 9 positions agree with TRBD1. V shed 6 bases and J 4 bases; nucleotides not matched to a gene: 4. Germline V gives CDR1 DFQATT, CDR2 SNEGSKA (reference sequence). CDR3 length: 14 residues. The CDR3 bases are TGCAGTGCAGGACAGGGGAACGGGGCCAACGTCCTGACTTTC. This sequence encodes CSAGQGNGANVLTF.

In this sample, this clonotype turned up a few times. The J gene is TRBJ2-2, the V gene TRBV18; TRBD1 agrees at 11 bases. The trim removed 4 bases at V and 7 bases at J, leaving 8 bases unmatched. The length of the CDR3 is 16 residues. Germline CDR1 and CDR2: KGHSH and LQKENI. CDR3 amino acids: CASSHGTGGRIGELFF. Here the CDR3 DNA reads TGTGCCAGCTCACACGGGACAGGGGGTCGCATCGGGGAGCTGTTTTTT.

This clonotype was detected many times. The V and J genes are TRBV28 and TRBJ2-5; TRBD2 matches 8 bases. The junction had 7 bases not matched to a gene; V was cut back by 1 base and J by 9 bases. The CDR3 contains 14 residues. The germline V gene has CDR1 MDHEN and CDR2 SYDVKM. As DNA, the CDR3 is TGTGCCAGCAGTTTATATAGCGGGGCAGGGGCCCAGTACTTC. Protein product: CASSLYSGAGAQYF.

The table lists this clonotype with a few counts. V and J are TRBV3-1 and TRBJ1-5; D uncertain. The ends were cut back, 0 bases at V and 6 bases at J, with 6 bases in the middle. Looked up from germline, CDR1 is LGHDT and CDR2 is YNNKEL (reference sequence). The CDR3 sequence is 13 residues long. The CDR3 region is CASSQDISQPQHF. In DNA, the CDR3 is TGTGCCAGCAGCCAAGATATCAGTCAGCCCCAGCATTTT.

The chain uses TRBV18 and TRBJ1-2; D unclear. V lost 0 bases and J 5 bases, leaving 7 bases between the germline ends. Germline CDR1 reads KGHSH; CDR2 reads LQKENI. The CDR3 has 13 residues. The CDR3 DNA reads as TGTGCCAGCTCACCACCGTTGAATTATGGCTACACCTTC. Amino acid sequence: CASSPPLNYGYTF.

The V call is TRBV7-2, the J call TRBJ1-1; no firm D call. Per germline, CDR1 SGHTA and CDR2 FQGNSA. The CDR3 length is 12 residues. V dropped 5 bases and J dropped 7 bases, with 11 bases sitting between them. CDR3 coding DNA: TGTGCCAGCAGCCCCGCGCCGGGTGAAGCTTTCTTT. Protein sequence: CASSPAPGEAFF.

V is TRBV4-2 and J is TRBJ2-1, with a tentative D call TRBD2 (5 bases). The germline V gene has CDR1 LGHNA and CDR2 YNFKEQ. Trimming pared 0 bases from V and 5 bases from J, leaving 14 bases between. CDR3 length equals 16 residues. CDR3 DNA: TGTGCCAGCAGCCAAGAGGAGCGGTCCGGGAACAATGAGCAGTTCTTC. It translates to CASSQEERSGNNEQFF.

This clonotype was detected many times. The chain employs TRBV12-3 or TRBV12-4 and TRBJ2-2; maybe TRBD2 (6 bases). This CDR3 region has 15 residues. Trimming shortened V by 5 bases and J by 4 bases, and 14 bases separated the two germline ends. CDR3 region: CASSGPGGTTGELFF. CDR3 DNA sequence: TGTGCCAGCAGTGGACCCGGGGGAACCACCGGGGAGCTGTTTTTT.

This clonotype was detected a few times. The chain uses TRBV5-1 and TRBJ1-6; D call uncertain. Germline CDR1 reads SGHRS; CDR2 reads YFSETQ. The V end was cut by 0 bases, the J end by 8 bases, with 6 bases between. The CDR3 consists of 13 residues. The DNA for the CDR3 is TGCGCCAGCAGCTTGGACCGGGATTCACCCCTCCACTTT. Translation: CASSLDRDSPLHF. Combining the CDR3 with reference TRBV5-1 and TRBJ1-6 gives the whole variable domain KAGVTQTPRYLIKTRGQQVTLSCSPISGHRSVSWYQQTPGQGLQFLFEYFSETQRNKGNFPGRFSGRQFSNSRSEMNVSTLELGDSALYLCASSLDRDSPLHFGNGTRLTVT.

Only a few counts were recorded for this clonotype. The genes are TRBV12-3 or TRBV12-4 and TRBJ1-3; no definite D call. The CDR3 has 14 residues. Deletions cut 6 bases from V and 0 bases from J, with 9 bases between. The chain's CDR3 is CASRSRNSGNTIYF. In DNA, the CDR3 is TGTGCCAGCAGGAGTCGAAACTCTGGAAACACCATATATTTT.

This clonotype was seen only a few times. In DNA, the CDR3 is TGTGCCAGCAGCTCAGGAACCTTGGTAGCCAAAAACATTCAGTACTTC. Translated, it gives CASSSGTLVAKNIQYF. The chain links TRBV7-9 to TRBJ2-4; the D is unclear. Trimming left V 4 bases short and J 0 bases short, with 13 bases between. The germline gives CDR1 SEHNR, CDR2 FQNEAQ (reference sequence). The CDR3 covers 16 residues. The whole variable domain, remainder taken from reference TRBV7-9 and TRBJ2-4, is DTGVSQNPRHKITKRGQNVTFRCDPISEHNRLYWYRQTLGQGPEFLTYFQNEAQLEKSRLLSDRFSAERPKGSFSTLEIQRTEQGDSAMYLCASSSGTLVAKNIQYFGAGTRLSVL.

This clonotype showed up many times. At one of its ends the junction is not consistent with the germline gene, which may arise from a read error. The rearrangement uses TRBV7-3 and TRBJ1-1, with D hard to call. The CDR3 runs 13 residues. Germline CDR1 is SGHTA and CDR2 is FQGTGA. CDR3 residues: CASSSSLNTEAFF. The CDR3 DNA reads TGCGCCAGCAGCTCTTCTTTGAACACTGAAGCTTTCTTT.

This clonotype was seen only a few times. This chain links TRBV19 with TRBJ2-2; D is unclear. This CDR3 spans 18 amino acids. Trimming pared 7 bases from V and 1 base from J, leaving 22 bases between. Germline V gives CDR1 LNHDA, CDR2 SQIVND (reference sequence). The CDR3 DNA reads TGTGCCAGTAATCTTGGCGTATCGCTTCTCAGGAACACCGGGGAGCTGTTTTTT. Translating it yields CASNLGVSLLRNTGELFF. Full variable domain (remainder filled in from reference TRBV19 and TRBJ2-2): DGGITQSPKYLFRKEGQNVTLSCEQNLNHDAMYWYRQDPGQGLRLIYYSQIVNDFQKGDIAEGYSVSREKKESFPLTVTSAQKNPTAFYLCASNLGVSLLRNTGELFFGEGSRLTVL.

This clonotype showed up just a few times. The CDR3, as DNA: TGTGCCAGCAGTGACTCGACAGGGGGCACTGAAGCTTTCTTT. Translating gives CASSDSTGGTEAFF. The rearrangement links TRBV6-4 to TRBJ1-1, with 9 positions matching TRBD1. This CDR3 has 14 residues. The trim removed 0 bases at V and 4 bases at J, leaving 0 bases unmatched. CDR1 and CDR2 (germline): MRHNA, SNTAGT.

The chain joins TRBV10-3 to TRBJ1-2; 9 bases agree with TRBD1. Germline loops: CDR1 ENHRY, CDR2 SYGVKD. V gave up 7 bases and J gave up 6 bases; unmatched junction bases: 18. CDR3 length equals 17 residues. CDR3 nucleotides: TGTGCCATCAAACCCCTGGCTGGGACAGGGAAGGAACATGGCTACACCTTC. As protein: CAIKPLAGTGKEHGYTF.

This rearrangement joins TRBV11-2 to TRBJ2-2, with TRBD2 matching over 7 bases. CDR1 SGHAT and CDR2 FQNNGV come from the germline V gene. The ends lost 8 bases at V and 5 bases at J; junction bases unmatched: 5. The CDR3 is 13 amino acids. This CDR3 reads CASPFGGTGELFF. In DNA form, the CDR3 reads TGTGCCAGCCCCTTCGGGGGGACCGGGGAGCTGTTTTTT.